This TCR beta chain was sequenced during a study of CD8 T cell repertoires and HIV-1 epitope variants. Background on the study: Tested: three Gag epitope families, Nef HW9 and YT9. The baseline condition was 1M T cells left uncultured.

Unmatched junction bases numbered 16, after V lost 6 bases and J lost 5 bases. This CDR3 spans 17 amino acids. Germline loops: CDR1 SGHNT, CDR2 YYREEE (reference sequence). Clones were sequenced by immunoSEQ multiplex PCR, and TCRdb holds only the in-frame ones, with some missing. The table records about 90,000 clones, around 75% of them present only once. The chain recombines TRBV5-4 with TRBJ2-5, with TRBD2 matching 10 bases. The source of this sequence is a male donor with HIV. The sequenced material came from uncultured baseline CD8+ T cells from peripheral blood mononuclear cells (PBMCs). The chain's CDR3 is CASTPRSSGRGGETQYF. The CDR3 DNA reads TGTGCCAGCACCCCCAGATCTAGCGGGAGAGGGGGGGAGACCCAGTACTTC. Using reference TRBV5-4 and TRBJ2-5 for the parts outside the CDR3, the full variable domain is ETGVTQSPTHLIKTRGQQVTLRCSSQSGHNTVSWYQQALGQGPQFIFQYYREEENGRGNFPPRFSGLQFPNYSSELNVNALELDDSALYLCASTPRSSGRGGETQYFGPGTRLLVL.